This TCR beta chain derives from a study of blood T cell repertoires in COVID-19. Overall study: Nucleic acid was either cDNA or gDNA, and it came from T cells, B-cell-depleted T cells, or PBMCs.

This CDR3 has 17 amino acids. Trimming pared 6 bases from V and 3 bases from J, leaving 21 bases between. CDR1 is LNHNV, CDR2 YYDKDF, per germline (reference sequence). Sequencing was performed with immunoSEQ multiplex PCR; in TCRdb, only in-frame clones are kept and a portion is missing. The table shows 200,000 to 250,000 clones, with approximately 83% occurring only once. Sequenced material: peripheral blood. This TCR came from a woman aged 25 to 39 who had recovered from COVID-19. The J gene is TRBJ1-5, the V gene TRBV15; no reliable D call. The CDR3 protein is CATSFPPAGSINQPQHF. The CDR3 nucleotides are TGTGCCACCAGTTTCCCCCCCGCGGGCTCTATCAATCAGCCCCAGCATTTT.